These T cell receptor beta chains were read from a single sample in a study of response to subunit inactivated influenza vaccine. TCRdb recomputed calls from the RT-PCR reads with MiXCR, one row per CDR3 protein. The data hold about 520,000 distinct CDR3 sequences, with about 25% observed a single time. The sample here was CD4+ T cells sorted from PBMCs, taken about 5 days after vaccination. The origin of the receptors is a man aged 50-59 years who received an inactivated influenza vaccine. Each CDR3 is given without its conserved first and last residue.

v_call cdr3_aa
TRBV2 ASSWETQY
TRBV5-4 ASSLRGTVYEQY
TRBV5-8 ASSPFNQPQH
TRBV11-3 ASSSGLAGAPDTQY
TRBV4-3 ASSRSFGVTQTQY
TRBV20-1 SAGGQRSYEQY
TRBV7-8 ASSPKPQRNTEAF
TRBV20-1 SAVRIGSSQSQH
TRBV20-1 SAPRNTEAF
TRBV3-1 ASSPTTGPQY
TRBV28 ASSSVLGRSVSNQPQH
TRBV7-2 ASSPGLSGTGELF
TRBV7-2 ASSLSAGGSTDTQY
TRBV7-2 ASSSLQGAGETQY
TRBV11-2 AIRDLEDPGANVLT
TRBV5-1 ASSKGLAGAFYEQY
TRBV20-1 RPVQQEPYGYT
TRBV25-1 ASSPWTGRNTEAF
TRBV29-1 SAGRSTDTQY
TRBV5-1 ASSLVSGGYYEQY
TRBV20-1 SALKGGGGSSYEQY
TRBV7-9 ASSIATGGWETQY
TRBV9 ASSVQSSWGDTQY
TRBV5-1 ASSLEGGDSYNEQF
TRBV5-1 ASSLDSTNTEAF
TRBV10-2 ASSSGLYQETQY
TRBV20-1 SALDRGTEAF
TRBV5-1 ASSTTSVETQY
TRBV20-1 SVSESNRMQNQPQH
TRBV5-8 ASSPRAGQETQF
TRBV15 ATTQGRDPSYEQY
TRBV20-1 SAGLAVNTYNEQF
TRBV20-1 SARGRGASYNEQF
TRBV28 ASSLLGGGDEQY
TRBV20-1 SVSPTRGHTRNEQY
TRBV20-1 SASRSYNEQF
TRBV5-1 ASSASALSYEQY
TRBV7-8 ASTGTGPNTGELF
TRBV20-1 SASATHRGLYNEQF
TRBV9 ASSVEGGVVSNTEAF
TRBV5-6 ASTLRQGGEQY
TRBV5-1 ASSLAQGALGYT
TRBV14 ASSLLSGQYNEQF
TRBV27 ASSSRDSSYNEQF
TRBV24-1 ATSEDYRGGYT
TRBV20-1 SAFDFRLAGGRTGELF
TRBV2 ASRVYRTGEYGYT
TRBV7-2 ASGTPGLNSGANVLT
TRBV5-1 ASRQAGGANNEQF
TRBV6-1 ASSRAGGKTQY
TRBV12-3/TRBV12-4 ASSLEGNAYEQY
TRBV10-3 AISDKGTGYYEQY
TRBV20-1 SARVLGVAGTNEQF
TRBV5-1 ASSPLVRASGANVLT
TRBV12-3/TRBV12-4 ASSRGGHTGELF
TRBV6-1 ASSPWTGGQETQY
TRBV3-1 ASSQDRLAGGLRTQY
TRBV20-1 SARDLGTSGNVQY
TRBV20-1 SARNLGEGAQYTQY
TRBV20-1 SAFDSNTEAF